This T cell receptor beta chain was recovered during a study of cytomegalovirus exposure and HLA in healthy donors (TCRdb year 2017). With respect to the entire study: In an earlier analysis of 587 of the donors, 250 to 350 Gb of sequence data and 100 million or so unique TCR beta sequences from about 179 million T cells were reported. About 280 gigabases of sequencing data and around 80 million unique TCR sequences made up an early release that covered under 750 HLA-typed donors. Of the approximately 400 genotyped donors, 75% to 85% were placed in the genetic ancestry cluster associated with self-reported Caucasian donors. The study aimed to test whether signatures of past pathogen exposure could be identified by cataloging public T cell receptors. Using immunosequencing, the study profiled T cell repertoires from 666 subjects and related those repertoires to cytomegalovirus serostatus. Along with the approximately 620-subject first cohort, a separate validation cohort of over a hundred different subjects was used. To predict cytomegalovirus infection status, the study brought together high-throughput TCR immunosequencing, statistical association of individual TCRs with disease status, and machine learning. In a later analysis, previously published TCR beta repertoires from about 670 donors were re-analyzed and high-resolution HLA genotyping was added so that TCR occurrence patterns could be studied. Rather than drawing on any new phenotypic data, the later analysis identified candidate immune exposures from TCR beta sequences and the way those sequences occurred across donors. An earlier analysis of 587 of the donors applied high-throughput TCR beta sequencing to assess whether each TCR beta V gene segment acted as functional or pseudogenic. Donor age, sex, ethnicity and CMV serostatus were compiled together with the repertoire data. A later genetic analysis took genome-wide SNP genotypes for 398 of the 666 donors and used that subset as a discovery cohort. All discovery cohort repertoires had been generated on a single sequencing platform. Both class I and class II loci were covered by HLA typing, at four-digit resolution. Typing coverage differed by locus: A, B, C, DRB1 and DQB1 were typed in about 629-640 donors, DQA1 in roughly 510, DPA1 in 600 to 610, and DPB1 in 400 to 490. Several DR-DQ haplotypes were handled as single units for association and clustering, since linkage in the cohort was strong. Among a few hundred genotyped donors of the cohort, an average of approximately 250,000 unique TCR beta nucleotide sequences were sequenced per donor, roughly 18% of them non-productive.

Inclusive of the bounding cysteine and phenylalanine, the CDR3 is 13 residues long. CDR3 DNA is the only sequence kept; it has 39 bases, read in frame from the first base. From a lookup of the germline V gene, CDR1 and CDR2 are SGHVS and FNYEAQ. V is clipped by 4 bases and J by 3 bases, and the sequence between their germline boundaries is 9 bases long. Points on this clone: Its antigen specificity is not known.

Study-wide findings and limitations: Over 15 rarely observed V segments, including chromosome 9 orphons, were excluded from the earlier analysis of several hundred of the donors because counts were too low. A later analysis found that most CMV-associated TCR beta chains appeared HLA-restricted, with HLA associations seemingly driven largely by CMV exposure. For the cohort, immune exposure information was limited to CMV serostatus. A cluster of highly shared sequence variants was judged likely to represent a technical artifact of the sequencing pipeline. Roughly uniform sequencing depth across donors was assumed in presence/absence analyses, although this assumption may not hold. Some IMGT-functional V segments, including TRBV6-2 and TRBV6-3, could not be told apart with the 87-base-pair reads, so those segments were excluded. In a later analysis, about 17,000 TCR beta sequences were associated with specific HLA alleles at a false discovery rate of 0.05. A later analysis found that HLA-associated TCR beta chains were more clonally expanded and had lower generation probabilities than equally common non-associated chains. In both the original and validation cohorts, the classifier was reported to diagnose cytomegalovirus status with high specificity and sensitivity. In a later analysis, TCR association rates were found to vary across HLA loci, with the most associated TCRs seen for DRB1 alleles and the fewest for HLA-C alleles. Three of the identified cytomegalovirus-associated TCR beta chains were confirmed in vitro to be specific for cytomegalovirus antigens. V-gene and J-gene trimming of TCR beta chains was associated with a missense DCLRE1C variant in a later genetic analysis, and the association was replicated in an independent cohort. Linkage disequilibrium might explain the correlated functional status among segregating V segments, but an unknown experimental factor could not be ruled out. Assigning TCR associations to individual alleles was difficult when HLA alleles, especially DR and DQ, strongly co-occurred. A later analysis reported that several top co-occurrence clusters appeared linked to parvovirus B19, influenza, CMV and Epstein-Barr virus. Most TCR sequences were observed very rarely across donors, whereas some public TCRs were present in many individuals. A total of fewer than 200 TCR beta chains were listed by the study as associated with cytomegalovirus. HLA typing was unavailable for some donors at each locus, so association tests used only the typed subset. According to a later genetic analysis, donors in an Asian-associated ancestry cluster had fewer N-insertions in productive TCRs than the approximately 650-donor mean. It was suggested by the authors that the approach could potentially be generalized to other disease states and immunological phenotypes. An earlier analysis of 450 to 750 of the donors showed that most TCR beta V segments appeared in productive rearrangements either about 87% or about 30% of the time, which broadly matched IMGT annotations. A further reported finding was that TCR beta sequences accurately predicted the HLA-A and HLA-B alleles for most subjects in the first cohort. In this cohort, only TCR beta chains were sequenced, and detectable features were limited by the absence of alpha or paired-chain data.

The cohort was made up of approximately 670 healthy bone marrow donors. At the time of sampling, every cohort member was nominally healthy, though immune exposures that went unrecorded were likely present. The donor tested CMV seropositive, placing the donor among the 290 or so seropositive members of the cohort. A peripheral blood sample was collected from each donor, and TCR beta sequencing was performed on peripheral blood mononuclear cells. Genomic DNA was extracted from the blood cell samples with the Qiagen DNeasy Blood Extraction Kit. Preparation of the library involved the immunoSEQ multiplex PCR assay. For the multiplex PCR, a mixture combining 60 forward primers for TCR Vbeta segments and 13 reverse primers for TCR Jbeta segments was used. A multiplex PCR assay on genomic DNA amplified the CDR3 region of rearranged TCR beta genes. On the Illumina HiSeq System, the amplified TCR beta libraries were sequenced as 87-base-pair reads. Under the source paper's analysis protocol: In a later analysis, some 80 million unique TCR beta chains were counted across the roughly 610 repertoires, and about 10 million of these chains were shared by at least two donors. Raw reads were error-corrected and collapsed into unique sequences with a nearest-neighbor algorithm that merged closely related sequences to remove PCR and sequencing errors. To assign V, D and J gene segments, CDR3 sequences were aligned to IMGT reference sequences. For a sequence to be retained, a match of at least six nucleotides to both a V gene segment and a J gene segment was required. A rearrangement was called productive if the CDR3 had no stop codons and remained in frame with V and J, and every other rearrangement was called non-productive. Following IMGT convention, CDR3 was defined as the stretch from the second conserved V-encoded cysteine to the conserved J-encoded phenylalanine. The earlier analysis of approximately 590 of the donors excluded any sequence lacking an unambiguous match to a single V gene segment. In an earlier analysis of some 590 of the donors, V segments were called functional above 56.7% productive rearrangements and were called segregating when the between-donor standard deviation exceeded 5%. To diagnose cytomegalovirus status from the catalog of TCR beta chain sequences, a statistical classification framework was built. V and J gene assignment, in a later analysis, came from comparing TCR nucleotide sequences with IMGT/GENE-DB human TR gene sequences. The TCRdist pipeline was used in a later analysis to assign CDR3 sequences and most-parsimonious VDJ recombination scenarios. In a later analysis, each TCR beta chain was defined by its CDR3 amino acid sequence together with its V-gene family, and reads without a unique V-gene family were excluded. A later analysis removed 592 highly shared, low-generation-probability nucleotide sequences to deal with suspected cross-contamination and a sequencing artifact. In a later analysis, a clonal expansion index for each public chain was calculated from normalized within-repertoire ranks of inferred template counts. A later analysis computed generation probabilities with a VDJ recombination model fitted to out-of-frame rearrangements, and checked the results against IGoR. A later analysis scored TCR-TCR, TCR-HLA and TCR-CMV co-occurrence with hypergeometric tests, applying a repertoire-size bias correction to TCR pairs. False discovery rates were estimated in a later analysis by permuting HLA or CMV assignments 20 times. A later analysis grouped co-occurring TCRs with DBSCAN, adding TCRdist sequence similarity when clustering within HLA-allele-positive subsets. Co-occurrence clustering excluded repertoires with fewer than 30,000 or more than 120,000 public chains, plus five with anomalous nucleotide sharing. Drawn from immuneACCESS, this table holds only the in-frame rearrangements with V and J called that TCRdb kept. Clones are partly lost; checked studies trace under half to an unresolved V gene and leave the rest unexplained. The V and J calls and the clone size are those of that table, but D and trimming were determined from the DNA. For this sample, the table gives 30,000 to 35,000 clones. The ten largest account for 3.4% of the sample.

The rearrangement combines TRBV7-6 with TRBJ1-1; the D gene cannot be resolved reliably. Sequencing was performed on PBMCs. The sequence derives from a woman in her forties in good health and CMV-seropositive. The DNA sequence is as follows: TGTGCCAGCAGCTCCCTCCGGTACACTGAAGCTTTCTTT. It codes for CASSSLRYTEAFF.